This TCR beta chain was identified during a study of OX40 agonist ivuxolimab in advanced cancers. At the level of the study: Males comprised roughly four fifths of the group, whose mean age was roughly 60 years (range 23 to 79). Regarding the study as a whole: There was clonal expansion of CD4+ and CD8+ blood T cells by week 6 at 0.1 to 3.0 mg/kg.

Concerning this clone: The antigen remains undetermined.

The CDR3 runs 11 residues. Trimming took off 6 bases at V and 5 bases at J, with 7 bases between the two ends. Looked up from germline, CDR1 is MNHEY and CDR2 is SVGAGI. TCRdb's copy holds only in-frame clones and misses some; the assay was immunoSEQ multiplex PCR. This sample has around 48,000 clones, with 83% found just once. The chain has TRBV6-5 and TRBJ1-1; D not certain. The sample in question was CD4+ or CD8+ T cells sorted from blood, obtained in a trial of the OX40 agonist ivuxolimab. This clonotype was sampled from an adult with an advanced solid tumor such as melanoma, head and neck, liver or kidney cancer. The CDR3 DNA follows: TGTGCCAGCAGGGGCGGGACTGAAGCTTTCTTT. Its translation: CASRGGTEAFF.